This T cell receptor (beta chain) emerged from a study of neurological immune-mediated disorders. The study, taken as a whole, reports: CDR3 amino acid sequences found in expanded clones were never shared across subjects, suggesting private repertoires in all groups. The greatest TCR clonal expansion occurred in HTLV-1-associated myelopathy and the least in multiple sclerosis, which fell below healthy controls.

This clonotype was picked up many times. Its target is unknown. The V end lost 2 bases, the J end lost 6 bases, and 17 bases lay between the germline ends. The germline gives CDR1 SGHTA, CDR2 FQGNSA. The CDR3 contains 16 residues. The making of cDNA relied on 5'RACE with 10-nucleotide random UMIs. MiXCR, run by TCRdb on the 5' RACE reads, gives a single entry per CDR3 protein. The sample holds about 57,000 distinct CDR3 sequences, over 8.5% seen once. The time point was: longitudinal time-point 1 (baseline). PBMCs stored at -80 C, 2 million in total, were the source of the unsorted libraries. This sequence joins TRBV7-2 and TRBJ1-5, with D tentatively TRBD1 (5 bases). This receptor was obtained from a male donor with HTLV-1-associated myelopathy (HAM/TSP). The sequencing input was PBMCs. The CDR3 DNA reads TGTGCCAGCAGCTTACAGGGTGGTGGGTTGGGTCAGCCCCAGCATTTT. Translated, it gives CASSLQGGGLGQPQHF.